This note documents a single T cell receptor (beta chain) sequence. The record originates from a study of blood T cell repertoires in COVID-19. In the study overall: COVID-19 samples from acute and convalescent phases originated in the United States, Italy and Spain. PBMCs, B-cell-depleted T cells, or T cells provided the cDNA or gDNA that made up the material.

V was cut by 9 bases and J by 1 base, with 15 bases left in between. Germline assignment: CDR1 SNHLY and CDR2 FYNNEI. The CDR3 is made up of 14 amino acids. Source study methods: Estimation of nucleated cell counts relied on the amplification of reference gene primers. Profiled with immunoSEQ multiplex PCR; TCRdb holds only in-frame clones, not every one. V and J calls and clone size are given by that table; D and trimming were obtained from the DNA. This table holds 90,000 or so clones, 91% found once. The specimen sequenced was peripheral blood. J is TRBJ1-2 and V is TRBV2; a weak D match, TRBD1 (5 bases). The origin of this receptor is a human donor with active COVID-19. The donor label of this sample is uncertain. The CDR3 DNA reads as TGTGCCAGATCTCCCGGGGGGGTTAACTATGGCTACACCTTC. Its protein product is CARSPGGVNYGYTF.